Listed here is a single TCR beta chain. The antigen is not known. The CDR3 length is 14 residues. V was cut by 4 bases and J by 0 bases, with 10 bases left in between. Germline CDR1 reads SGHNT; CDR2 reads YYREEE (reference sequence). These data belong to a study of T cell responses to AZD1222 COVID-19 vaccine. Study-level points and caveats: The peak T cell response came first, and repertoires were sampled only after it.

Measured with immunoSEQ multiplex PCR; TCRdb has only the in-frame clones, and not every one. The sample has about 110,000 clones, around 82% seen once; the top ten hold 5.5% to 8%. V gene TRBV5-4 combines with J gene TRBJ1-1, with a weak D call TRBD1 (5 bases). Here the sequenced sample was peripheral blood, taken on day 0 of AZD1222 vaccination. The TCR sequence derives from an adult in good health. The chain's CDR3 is CASSNAGLNTEAFF. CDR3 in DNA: TGTGCCAGCAGCAATGCGGGGCTGAACACTGAAGCTTTCTTT.